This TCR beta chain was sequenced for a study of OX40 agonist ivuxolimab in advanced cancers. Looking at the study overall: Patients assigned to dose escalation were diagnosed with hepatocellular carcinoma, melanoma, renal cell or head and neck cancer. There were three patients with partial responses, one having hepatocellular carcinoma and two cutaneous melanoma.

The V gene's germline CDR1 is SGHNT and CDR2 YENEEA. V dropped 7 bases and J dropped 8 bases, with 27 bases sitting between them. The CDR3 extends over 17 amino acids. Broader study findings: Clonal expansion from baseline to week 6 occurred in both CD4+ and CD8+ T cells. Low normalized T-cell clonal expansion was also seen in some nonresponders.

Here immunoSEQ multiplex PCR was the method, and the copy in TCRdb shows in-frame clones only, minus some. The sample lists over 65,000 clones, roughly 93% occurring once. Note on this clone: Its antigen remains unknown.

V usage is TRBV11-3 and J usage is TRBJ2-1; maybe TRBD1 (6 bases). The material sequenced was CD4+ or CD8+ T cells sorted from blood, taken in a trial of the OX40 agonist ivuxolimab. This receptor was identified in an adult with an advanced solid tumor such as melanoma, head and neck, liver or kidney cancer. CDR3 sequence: CASTPRWQGRCMDEQFF. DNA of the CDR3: TGTGCCAGCACCCCTCGATGGCAGGGGCGATGTATGGATGAGCAGTTCTTC. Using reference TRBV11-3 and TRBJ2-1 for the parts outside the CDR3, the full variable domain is EAGVVQSPRYKIIEKKQPVAFWCNPISGHNTLYWYLQNLGQGPELLIRYENEEAVDDSQLPKDRFSAERLKGVDSTLKIQPAELGDSAVYLCASTPRWQGRCMDEQFFGPGTRLTVL.